The subject of this entry is one T cell receptor beta chain. The CDR3 is made up of 14 amino acids. Germline V gene lookup returns CDR1 SGHTA and CDR2 FQGNSA. V shed 1 base and J shed 5 bases, with 9 bases lying between them. This entry comes from a study of response to subunit inactivated influenza vaccine. TCRdb analysed the RT-PCR reads with MiXCR anew, one entry per CDR3 protein. Here the sample spans more than 600,000 distinct CDR3 sequences, about 18% being singletons. Specimen: PBMCs from blood, collected more than 4 days after vaccination. V and J are TRBV7-2 and TRBJ2-1, with D perhaps TRBD2 (7 bases). This clonotype was sampled from a man over 45 who received an inactivated influenza vaccine. In DNA form, the CDR3 reads TGTGCCAGCAGCTTAGGGCGGGGGCACAATGAGCAGTTCTTC. This gives the protein CASSLGRGHNEQFF.